One and the same sample provided the 7 T cell receptor beta chains below, sequenced in a study of blood T cell repertoires in COVID-19. Method: immunoSEQ multiplex PCR; TCRdb's copy keeps in-frame clones and lacks some. The table shows approximately 350,000 clones, with around four fifths occurring only once. The sample comprised peripheral blood. These receptors were taken from a man aged 30 to 39 with active or convalescent COVID-19.

The chain couples TRBV4-1 to TRBJ1-1; TRBD1 matches 7 bases. The CDR3 contains 19 residues. CDR1 is MGHRA, CDR2 YSYEKL, per germline. J lost 1 base, V lost 0 bases, and 14 bases had no gene match. CDR3 in DNA: TGCGCCAGCAGCCAAGATCCAACCTCCGGGACAGTTAGGAACACTGAAGCTTTCTTT. Its protein is CASSQDPTSGTVRNTEAFF.

V is TRBV4-2 and J is TRBJ2-5, with 9 bases that match TRBD2. The CDR3 extends over 18 amino acids. Germline V gene data show CDR1 as LGHNA and CDR2 as YNFKEQ. Germline trimming cut 0 bases from V and 4 bases from J; bases unmatched to any gene: 12. The CDR3 here is CASSQEPSGGPLGETQYF. CDR3 nucleotide sequence: TGTGCCAGCAGCCAAGAACCCAGCGGGGGGCCCTTGGGAGAGACCCAGTACTTC.

The chain employs TRBV7-2 and TRBJ2-1, with 7 bases fitting TRBD1. This CDR3 spans 13 amino acids. CDR1 is SGHTA and CDR2 is FQGNSA in the germline V gene. J gave up 10 bases and V 3 bases, and 6 bases lay outside the gene matches. CDR3 amino acids: CASSFGTVREQFF. The CDR3 region has the DNA TGTGCCAGCAGCTTTGGGACAGTCCGGGAGCAGTTCTTC. The full variable domain, completed using reference TRBV7-2 and TRBJ2-1, is GAGVSQSPSNKVTEKGKDVELRCDPISGHTALYWYRQSLGQGLEFLIYFQGNSAPDKSGLPSDRFSAERTGGSVSTLTIQRTQQEDSAVYLCASSFGTVREQFFGPGTRLTVL.

In regard to this clone: The identical CDR3 is also encoded by other nucleotide sequences in the sample. The J gene is TRBJ1-1, the V gene TRBV7-9; D is possibly TRBD1 (6 bases). V was pared by 5 bases and J by 0 bases, with 10 bases between. CDR1 SEHNR and CDR2 FQNEAQ come from the germline V gene (reference sequence). This CDR3 is built from 14 residues. The CDR3 here is CASSLDSMNTEAFF. The DNA for the CDR3 is TGTGCCAGCAGCCTGGACAGCATGAACACTGAAGCTTTCTTT.

The V and J genes are TRBV30 and TRBJ1-6, with D hard to call. Trimming removed 3 bases from V and 6 bases from J, with 12 bases in between. Germline values: CDR1 GTSNPN, CDR2 SVGIG (reference sequence). This CDR3 is built from 14 residues. The CDR3 protein is CAWSPGLVNSPLHF. DNA for the CDR3: TGTGCCTGGAGCCCCGGTCTAGTTAATTCACCCCTCCACTTT.

The V gene is TRBV5-1, the J gene TRBJ1-1; D is uncertain. V was trimmed by 0 bases and J by 1 base, leaving 7 bases between them. This CDR3 spans 14 amino acids. Looked up from germline, CDR1 is SGHRS and CDR2 is YFSETQ. The CDR3 DNA is TGCGCCAGCAGCTTGGTTGCAGGGAACACTGAAGCTTTCTTT. This codes for CASSLVAGNTEAFF. Variable domain in full (rest from reference TRBV5-1 and TRBJ1-1): KAGVTQTPRYLIKTRGQQVTLSCSPISGHRSVSWYQQTPGQGLQFLFEYFSETQRNKGNFPGRFSGRQFSNSRSEMNVSTLELGDSALYLCASSLVAGNTEAFFGQGTRLTVV.

The rearrangement links TRBV7-8 to TRBJ2-2; TRBD2 agrees at 13 bases. Germline V gives CDR1 SGHVS, CDR2 FQNEAQ. J gave up 6 bases and V 8 bases, and 6 bases lay outside the gene matches. The CDR3 contains 15 residues. The CDR3 is CASVRLAGGAGELFF. CDR3 sequence (DNA): TGTGCCAGCGTCCGACTAGCGGGAGGCGCCGGGGAGCTGTTTTTT.